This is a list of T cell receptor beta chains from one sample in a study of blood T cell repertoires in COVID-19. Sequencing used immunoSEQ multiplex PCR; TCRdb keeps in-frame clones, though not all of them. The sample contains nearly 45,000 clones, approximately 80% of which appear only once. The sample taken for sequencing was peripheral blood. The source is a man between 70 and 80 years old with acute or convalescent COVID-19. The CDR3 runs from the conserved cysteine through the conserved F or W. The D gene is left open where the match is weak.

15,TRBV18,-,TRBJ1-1,CASSPTVPGNTEAFF,TGTGCCAGCTCACCCACTGTGCCCGGGAACACTGAAGCTTTCTTT
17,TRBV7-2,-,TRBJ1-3,CASSRGLGGQIGNTIYF,TGTGCCAGCAGCCGCGGGCTGGGGGGGCAAATTGGAAACACCATATATTTT
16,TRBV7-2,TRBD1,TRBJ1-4,CASSSTGGVLNEKLFF,TGTGCCAGCAGCTCGACAGGGGGCGTCTTAAATGAAAAACTGTTTTTT
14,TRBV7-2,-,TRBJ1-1,CASSASGSNTEAFF,TGTGCCAGCAGCGCCTCCGGGAGTAACACTGAAGCTTTCTTT
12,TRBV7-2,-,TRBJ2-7,CASSSQGYEQYF,TGTGCCAGCAGCTCACAGGGCTACGAGCAGTACTTC
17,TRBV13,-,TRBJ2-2,CASSLSRRDLDTGELFF,TGTGCCAGCAGCTTATCGCGCAGGGATCTTGACACCGGGGAGCTGTTTTTT
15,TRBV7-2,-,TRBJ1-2,CASSPAGAQTYGYTF,TGTGCCAGCAGCCCCGCAGGGGCGCAGACCTATGGCTACACCTTC
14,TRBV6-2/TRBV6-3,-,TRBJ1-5,CASSFTWRDQPQHF,TGTGCCAGCAGTTTCACATGGAGGGATCAGCCCCAGCATTTT
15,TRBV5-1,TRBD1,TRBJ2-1,CASSHVAGTVNEQFF,TGCGCCAGCAGCCACGTTGCCGGGACAGTCAATGAGCAGTTCTTC
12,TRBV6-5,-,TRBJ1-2,CASSRRVAGYTF,TGTGCCAGCAGTCGGCGGGTTGCTGGCTACACCTTC